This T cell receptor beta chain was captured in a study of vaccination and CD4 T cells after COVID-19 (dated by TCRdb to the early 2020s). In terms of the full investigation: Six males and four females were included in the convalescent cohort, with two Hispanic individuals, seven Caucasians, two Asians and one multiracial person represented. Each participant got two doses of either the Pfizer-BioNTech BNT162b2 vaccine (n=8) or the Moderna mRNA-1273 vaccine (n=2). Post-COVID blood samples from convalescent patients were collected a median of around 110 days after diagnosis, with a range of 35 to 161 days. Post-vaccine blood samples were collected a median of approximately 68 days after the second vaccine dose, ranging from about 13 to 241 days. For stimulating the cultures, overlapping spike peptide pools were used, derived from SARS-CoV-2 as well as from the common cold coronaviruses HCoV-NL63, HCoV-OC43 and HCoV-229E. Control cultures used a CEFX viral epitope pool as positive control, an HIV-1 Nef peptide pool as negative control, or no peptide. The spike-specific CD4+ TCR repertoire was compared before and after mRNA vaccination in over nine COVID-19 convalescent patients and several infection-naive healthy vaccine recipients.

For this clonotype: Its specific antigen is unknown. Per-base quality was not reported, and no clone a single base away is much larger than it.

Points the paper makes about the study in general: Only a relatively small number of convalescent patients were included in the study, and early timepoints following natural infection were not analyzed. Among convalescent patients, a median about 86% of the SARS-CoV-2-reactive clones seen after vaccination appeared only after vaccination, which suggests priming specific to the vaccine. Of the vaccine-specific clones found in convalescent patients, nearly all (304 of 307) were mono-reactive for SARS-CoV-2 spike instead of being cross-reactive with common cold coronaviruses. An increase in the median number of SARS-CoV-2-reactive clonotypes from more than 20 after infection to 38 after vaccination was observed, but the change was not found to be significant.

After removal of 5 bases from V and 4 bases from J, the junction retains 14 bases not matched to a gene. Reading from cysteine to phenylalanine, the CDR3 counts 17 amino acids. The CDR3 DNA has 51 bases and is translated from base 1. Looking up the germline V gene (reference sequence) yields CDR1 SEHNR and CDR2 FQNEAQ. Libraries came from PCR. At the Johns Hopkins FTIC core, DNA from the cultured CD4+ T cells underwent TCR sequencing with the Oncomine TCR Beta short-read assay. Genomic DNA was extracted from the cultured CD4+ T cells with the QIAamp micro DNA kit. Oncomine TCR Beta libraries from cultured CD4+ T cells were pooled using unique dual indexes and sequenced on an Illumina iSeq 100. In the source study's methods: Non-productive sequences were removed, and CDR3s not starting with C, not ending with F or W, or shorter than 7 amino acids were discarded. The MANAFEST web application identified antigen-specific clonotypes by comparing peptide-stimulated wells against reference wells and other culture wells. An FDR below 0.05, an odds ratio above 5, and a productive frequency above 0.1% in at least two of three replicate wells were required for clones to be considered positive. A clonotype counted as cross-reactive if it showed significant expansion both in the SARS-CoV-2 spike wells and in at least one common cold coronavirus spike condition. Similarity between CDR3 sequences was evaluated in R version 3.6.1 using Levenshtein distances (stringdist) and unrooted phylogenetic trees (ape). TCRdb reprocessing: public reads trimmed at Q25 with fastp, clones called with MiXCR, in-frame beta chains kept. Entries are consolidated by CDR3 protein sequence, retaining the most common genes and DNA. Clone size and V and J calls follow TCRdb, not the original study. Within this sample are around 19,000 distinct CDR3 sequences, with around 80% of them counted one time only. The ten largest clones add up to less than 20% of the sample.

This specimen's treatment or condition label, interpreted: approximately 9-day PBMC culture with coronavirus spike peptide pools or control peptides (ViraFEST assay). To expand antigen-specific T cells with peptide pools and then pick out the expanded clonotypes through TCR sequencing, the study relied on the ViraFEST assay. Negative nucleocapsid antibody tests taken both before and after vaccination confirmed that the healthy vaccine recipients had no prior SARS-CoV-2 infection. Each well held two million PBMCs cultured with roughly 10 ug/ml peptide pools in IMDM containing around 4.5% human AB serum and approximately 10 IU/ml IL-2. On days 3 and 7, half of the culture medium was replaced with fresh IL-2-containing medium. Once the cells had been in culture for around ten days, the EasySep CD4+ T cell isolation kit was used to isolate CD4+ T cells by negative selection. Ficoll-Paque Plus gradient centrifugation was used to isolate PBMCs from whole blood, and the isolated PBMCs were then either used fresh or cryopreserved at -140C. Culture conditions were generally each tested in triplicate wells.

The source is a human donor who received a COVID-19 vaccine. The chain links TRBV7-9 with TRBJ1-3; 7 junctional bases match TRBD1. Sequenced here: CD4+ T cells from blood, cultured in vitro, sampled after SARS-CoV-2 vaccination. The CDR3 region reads CASSKQGTAKRGNTIYF. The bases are TGTGCCAGCAGCAAACAAGGGACAGCCAAGCGCGGAAACACCATATATTTT.